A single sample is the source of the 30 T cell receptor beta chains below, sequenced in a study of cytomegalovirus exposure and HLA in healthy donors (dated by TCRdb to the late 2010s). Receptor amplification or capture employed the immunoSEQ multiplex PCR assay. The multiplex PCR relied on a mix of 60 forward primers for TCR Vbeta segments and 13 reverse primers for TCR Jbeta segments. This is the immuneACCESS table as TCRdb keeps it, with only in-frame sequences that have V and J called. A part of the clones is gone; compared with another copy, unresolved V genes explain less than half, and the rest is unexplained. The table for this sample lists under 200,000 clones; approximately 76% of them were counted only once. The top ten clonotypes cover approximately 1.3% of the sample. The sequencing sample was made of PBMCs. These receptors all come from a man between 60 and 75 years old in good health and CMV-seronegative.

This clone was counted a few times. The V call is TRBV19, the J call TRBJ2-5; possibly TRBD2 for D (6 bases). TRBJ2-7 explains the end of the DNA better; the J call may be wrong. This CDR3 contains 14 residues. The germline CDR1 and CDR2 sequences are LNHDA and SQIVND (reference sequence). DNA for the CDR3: TGTGCCAGTAGTGACGGGGCTGGGGGGTACGAGCAGTACTTC. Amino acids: CASSDGAGGYEQYF.

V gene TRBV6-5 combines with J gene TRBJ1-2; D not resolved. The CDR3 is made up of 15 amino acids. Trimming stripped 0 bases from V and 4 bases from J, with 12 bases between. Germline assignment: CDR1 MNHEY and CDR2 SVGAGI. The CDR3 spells CASSYSIFGVYGYTF. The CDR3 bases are TGTGCCAGCAGTTACTCGATTTTCGGGGTCTATGGCTACACCTTC.

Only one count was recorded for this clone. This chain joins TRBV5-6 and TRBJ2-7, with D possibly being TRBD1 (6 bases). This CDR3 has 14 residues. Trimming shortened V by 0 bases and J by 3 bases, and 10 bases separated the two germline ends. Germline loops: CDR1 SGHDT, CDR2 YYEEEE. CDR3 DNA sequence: TGTGCCAGCAGCTTGGGTCCGACAGGCTACGAGCAGTACTTC. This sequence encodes CASSLGPTGYEQYF.

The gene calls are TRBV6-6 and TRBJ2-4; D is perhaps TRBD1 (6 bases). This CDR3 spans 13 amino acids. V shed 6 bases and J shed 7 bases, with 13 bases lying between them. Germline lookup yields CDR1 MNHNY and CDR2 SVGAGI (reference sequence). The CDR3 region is CASRPGHDNIQYF. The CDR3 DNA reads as TGTGCCAGCAGACCGGGACACGATAACATTCAGTACTTC.

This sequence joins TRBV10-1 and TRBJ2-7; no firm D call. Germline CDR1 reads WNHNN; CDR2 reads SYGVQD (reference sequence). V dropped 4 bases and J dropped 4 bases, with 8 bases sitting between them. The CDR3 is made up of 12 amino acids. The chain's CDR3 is CASSAPTYEQYF. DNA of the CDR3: TGCGCCAGCAGTGCTCCCACTTACGAGCAGTACTTC.

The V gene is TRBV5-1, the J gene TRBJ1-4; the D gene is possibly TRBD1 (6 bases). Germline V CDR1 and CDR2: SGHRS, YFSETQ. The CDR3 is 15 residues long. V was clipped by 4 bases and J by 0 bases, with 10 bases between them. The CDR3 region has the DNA TGCGCCAGCAGCCTCGGGACAACAACTAATGAAAAACTGTTTTTT. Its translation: CASSLGTTTNEKLFF.

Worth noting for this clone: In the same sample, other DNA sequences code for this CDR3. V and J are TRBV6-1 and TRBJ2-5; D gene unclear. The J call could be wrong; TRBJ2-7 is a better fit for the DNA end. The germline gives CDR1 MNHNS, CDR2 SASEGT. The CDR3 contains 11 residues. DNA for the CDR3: TGTGCCAGCAGTGAAGGATACGAGCAGTACTTC. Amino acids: CASSEGYEQYF.

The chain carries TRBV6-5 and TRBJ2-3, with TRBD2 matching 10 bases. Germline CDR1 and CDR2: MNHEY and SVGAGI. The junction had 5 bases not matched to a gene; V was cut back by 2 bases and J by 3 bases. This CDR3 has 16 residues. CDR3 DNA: TGTGCCAGCAGTTACCAGGGACTAGCGCTGACAGATACGCAGTATTTT. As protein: CASSYQGLALTDTQYF.

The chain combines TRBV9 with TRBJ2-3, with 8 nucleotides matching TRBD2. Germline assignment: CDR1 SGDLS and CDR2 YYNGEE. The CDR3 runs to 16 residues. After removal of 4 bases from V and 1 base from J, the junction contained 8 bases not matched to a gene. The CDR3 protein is CASSRGGTSGTDTQYF. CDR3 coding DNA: TGTGCCAGCAGCCGGGGGGGAACTAGCGGCACAGATACGCAGTATTTT.

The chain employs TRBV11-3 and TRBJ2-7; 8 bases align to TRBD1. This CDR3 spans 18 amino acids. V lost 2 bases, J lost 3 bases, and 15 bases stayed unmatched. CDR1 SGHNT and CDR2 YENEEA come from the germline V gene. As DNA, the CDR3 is TGTGCCAGCAGCTTACCCACCTCTGGCGGACAGGGCGACTACGAGCAGTACTTC. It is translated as CASSLPTSGGQGDYEQYF.

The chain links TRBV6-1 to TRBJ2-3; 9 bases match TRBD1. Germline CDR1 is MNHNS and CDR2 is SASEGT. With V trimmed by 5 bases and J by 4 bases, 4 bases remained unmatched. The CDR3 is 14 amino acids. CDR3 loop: CASSPGQGADTQYF. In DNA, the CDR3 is TGTGCCAGCAGTCCGGGACAGGGTGCAGATACGCAGTATTTT.

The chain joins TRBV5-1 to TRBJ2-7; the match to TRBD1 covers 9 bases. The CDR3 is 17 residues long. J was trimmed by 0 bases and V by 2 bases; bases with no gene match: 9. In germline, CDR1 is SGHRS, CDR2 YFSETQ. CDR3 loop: CASSFTHGQGPSYEQYF. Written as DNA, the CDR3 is TGCGCCAGCAGCTTTACCCACGGACAGGGGCCCTCCTACGAGCAGTACTTC.

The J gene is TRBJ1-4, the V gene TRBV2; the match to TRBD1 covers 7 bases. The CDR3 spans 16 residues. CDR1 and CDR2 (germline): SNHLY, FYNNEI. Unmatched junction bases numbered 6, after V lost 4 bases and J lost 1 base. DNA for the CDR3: TGTGCCAGCAGTGGGGGGACAGAGGAAACTAATGAAAAACTGTTTTTT. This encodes CASSGGTEETNEKLFF. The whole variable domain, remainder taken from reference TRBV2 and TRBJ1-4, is EPEVTQTPSHQVTQMGQEVILRCVPISNHLYFYWYRQILGQKVEFLVSFYNNEISEKSEIFDDQFSVERPDGSNFTLKIRSTKLEDSAMYFCASSGGTEETNEKLFFGSGTQLSVL.

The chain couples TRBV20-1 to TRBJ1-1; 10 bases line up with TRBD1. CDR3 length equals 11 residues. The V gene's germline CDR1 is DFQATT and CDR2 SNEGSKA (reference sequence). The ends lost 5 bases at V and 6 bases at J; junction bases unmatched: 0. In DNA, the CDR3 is TGCAGTGCTGGACAGGGGGCTGAAGCTTTCTTT. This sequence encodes CSAGQGAEAFF.

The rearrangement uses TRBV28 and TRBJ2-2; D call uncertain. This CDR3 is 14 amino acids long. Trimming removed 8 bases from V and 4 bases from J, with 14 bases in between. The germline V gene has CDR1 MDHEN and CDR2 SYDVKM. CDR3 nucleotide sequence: TGTGCCAGCGGCGGCCAGCTCGGCACCGGGGAGCTGTTTTTT. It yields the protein CASGGQLGTGELFF.

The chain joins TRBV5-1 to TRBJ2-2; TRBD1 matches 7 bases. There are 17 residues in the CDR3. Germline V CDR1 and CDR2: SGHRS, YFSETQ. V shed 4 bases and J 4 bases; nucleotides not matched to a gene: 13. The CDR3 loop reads CASSPAHLGGPTGELFF. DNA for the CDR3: TGCGCCAGCAGCCCCGCCCATTTAGGGGGCCCCACCGGGGAGCTGTTTTTT.

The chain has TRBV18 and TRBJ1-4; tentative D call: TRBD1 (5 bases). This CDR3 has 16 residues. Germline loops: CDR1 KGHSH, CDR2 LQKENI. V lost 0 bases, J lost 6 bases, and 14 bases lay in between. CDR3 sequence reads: CASSPPVSGADEKLFF. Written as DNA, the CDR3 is TGTGCCAGCTCACCACCCGTCTCTGGGGCCGATGAAAAACTGTTTTTT.

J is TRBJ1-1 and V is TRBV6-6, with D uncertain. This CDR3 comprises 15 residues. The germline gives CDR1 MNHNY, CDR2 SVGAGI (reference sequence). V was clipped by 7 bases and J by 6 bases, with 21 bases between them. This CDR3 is CASISGNSFWAEAFF. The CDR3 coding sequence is TGTGCCAGCATCTCAGGAAACAGTTTTTGGGCTGAAGCTTTCTTT.

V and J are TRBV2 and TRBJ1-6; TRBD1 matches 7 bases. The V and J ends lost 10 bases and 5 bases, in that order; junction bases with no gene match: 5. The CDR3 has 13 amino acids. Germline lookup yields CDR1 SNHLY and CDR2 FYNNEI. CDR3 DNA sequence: TGTGCCATATCACAGGGGAATAATTCACCCCTCCACTTT. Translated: CAISQGNNSPLHF.

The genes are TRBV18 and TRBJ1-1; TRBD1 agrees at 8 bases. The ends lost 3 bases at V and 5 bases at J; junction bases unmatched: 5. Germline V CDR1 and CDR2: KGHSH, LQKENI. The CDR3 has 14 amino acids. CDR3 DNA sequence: TGTGCCAGCTCACCCCAGGGGGCGCGGACTGAAGCTTTCTTT. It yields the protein CASSPQGARTEAFF.

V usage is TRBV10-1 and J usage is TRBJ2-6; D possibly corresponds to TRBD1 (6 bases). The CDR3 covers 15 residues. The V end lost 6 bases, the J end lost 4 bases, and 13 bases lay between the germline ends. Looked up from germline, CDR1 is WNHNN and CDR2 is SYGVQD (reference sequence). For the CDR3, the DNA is TGCGCCAGCAGCACCGGACAGCCCGGGGCCAACGTCCTGACTTTC. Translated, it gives CASSTGQPGANVLTF.

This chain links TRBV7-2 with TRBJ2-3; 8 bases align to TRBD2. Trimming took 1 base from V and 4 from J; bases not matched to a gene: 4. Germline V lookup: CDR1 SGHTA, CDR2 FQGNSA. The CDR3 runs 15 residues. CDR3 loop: CASSLDPGGPDTQYF. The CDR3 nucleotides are TGTGCCAGCAGCTTAGATCCGGGAGGGCCAGATACGCAGTATTTT. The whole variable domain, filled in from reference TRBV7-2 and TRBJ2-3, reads GAGVSQSPSNKVTEKGKDVELRCDPISGHTALYWYRQSLGQGLEFLIYFQGNSAPDKSGLPSDRFSAERTGGSVSTLTIQRTQQEDSAVYLCASSLDPGGPDTQYFGPGTRLTVL.

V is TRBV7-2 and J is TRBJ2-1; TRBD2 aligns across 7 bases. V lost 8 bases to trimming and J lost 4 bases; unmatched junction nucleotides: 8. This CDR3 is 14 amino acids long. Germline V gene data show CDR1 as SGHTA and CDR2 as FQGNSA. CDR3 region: CASATGGMYNEQFF. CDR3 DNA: TGTGCCAGCGCCACCGGGGGGATGTACAATGAGCAGTTCTTC.

CDR3 protein: CASSRGGTDSTGELFF. CDR3 in DNA: TGTGCCAGCTCACGAGGGGGGACAGATTCCACCGGGGAGCTGTTTTTT. The chain is built from TRBV18 and TRBJ2-2; TRBD1 might be the D (7 bases). Germline CDR1 KGHSH, CDR2 LQKENI. The CDR3 contains 16 residues. V was pared by 4 bases and J by 4 bases, with 16 bases between.

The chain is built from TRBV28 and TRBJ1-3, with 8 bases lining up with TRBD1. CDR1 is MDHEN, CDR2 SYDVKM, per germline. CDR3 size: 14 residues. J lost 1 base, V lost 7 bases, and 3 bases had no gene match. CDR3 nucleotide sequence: TGTGCCAGCACTCAGGGGGCTTCTGGAAACACCATATATTTT. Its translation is CASTQGASGNTIYF.

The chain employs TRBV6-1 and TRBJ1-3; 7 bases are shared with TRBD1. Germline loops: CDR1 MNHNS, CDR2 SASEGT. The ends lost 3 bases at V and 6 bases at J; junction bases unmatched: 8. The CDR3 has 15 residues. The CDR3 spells CASSDGPGQKNTIYF. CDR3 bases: TGTGCCAGCAGTGATGGACCGGGACAGAAAAACACCATATATTTT.

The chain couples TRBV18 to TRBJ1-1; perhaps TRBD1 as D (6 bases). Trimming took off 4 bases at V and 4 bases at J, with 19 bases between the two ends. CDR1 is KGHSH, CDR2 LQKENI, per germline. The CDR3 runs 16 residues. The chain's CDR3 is CASSQQGVVWSTEAFF. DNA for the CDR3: TGTGCCAGCTCACAACAGGGTGTCGTATGGAGCACTGAAGCTTTCTTT.

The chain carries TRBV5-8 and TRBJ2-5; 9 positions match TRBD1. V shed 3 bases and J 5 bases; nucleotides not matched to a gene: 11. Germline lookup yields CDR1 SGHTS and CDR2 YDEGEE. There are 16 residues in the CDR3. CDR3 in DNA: TGTGCCAGCAGCTCGCCGTACAGGGGGCTTCAGGAGACCCAGTACTTC. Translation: CASSSPYRGLQETQYF.

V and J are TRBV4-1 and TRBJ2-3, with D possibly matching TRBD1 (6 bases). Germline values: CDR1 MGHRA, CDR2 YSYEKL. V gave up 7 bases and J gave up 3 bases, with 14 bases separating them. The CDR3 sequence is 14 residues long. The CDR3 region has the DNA TGCGCCAGCACGGGTGGAACAGGGACAGATACGCAGTATTTT. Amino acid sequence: CASTGGTGTDTQYF.

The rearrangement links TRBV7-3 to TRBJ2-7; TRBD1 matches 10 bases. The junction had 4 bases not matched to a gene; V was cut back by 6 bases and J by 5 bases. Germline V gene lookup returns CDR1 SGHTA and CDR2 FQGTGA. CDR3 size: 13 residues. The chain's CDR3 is CASSPGQGNEQYF. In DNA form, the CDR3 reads TGTGCCAGCAGTCCGGGACAGGGGAACGAGCAGTACTTC.